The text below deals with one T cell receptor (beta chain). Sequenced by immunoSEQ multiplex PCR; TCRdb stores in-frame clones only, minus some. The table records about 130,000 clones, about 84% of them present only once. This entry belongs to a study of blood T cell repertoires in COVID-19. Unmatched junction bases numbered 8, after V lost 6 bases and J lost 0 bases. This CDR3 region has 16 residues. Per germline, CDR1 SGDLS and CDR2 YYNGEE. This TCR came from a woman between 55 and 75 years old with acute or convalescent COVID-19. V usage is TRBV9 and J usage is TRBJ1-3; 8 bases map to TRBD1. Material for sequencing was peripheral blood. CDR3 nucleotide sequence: TGTGCCAGCACCCGAGGACAGGGCAACTCTGGAAACACCATATATTTT. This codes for CASTRGQGNSGNTIYF.